Sequencing of this T cell receptor beta chain was carried out in a study of Ad26.COV2.S vaccination and SARS-CoV-2 variants. Overall study findings and caveats: Recipients of vaccine and of placebo showed similar breadth of their non-spike TCR repertoires.

As to treatment: over 15 received Ad26.COV2.S at low or high dose, single or two shots; about 5 received placebo; per-sample allocation not given. Day 63 after the first injection of vaccine or placebo was the sampling time. This clone occurred once. Its specificity is unknown. V was trimmed by 1 base and J by 10 bases, leaving 22 bases between them. The CDR3 is made up of 17 amino acids. The germline V gene encodes CDR1 SGHTA and CDR2 FQGNSA. Repertoires were generated with immunoSEQ multiplex PCR, while TCRdb's copy carries only in-frame clones and drops some. Among about 450,000 clones listed, roughly 87% were seen once.

Source: peripheral blood, taken in a trial of Ad26.COV2.S vaccine versus placebo. The V and J genes are TRBV7-2 and TRBJ1-4; D not certain. The clonotype was recovered from a person aged 18-60 years who received the Ad26.COV2.S COVID-19 vaccine or a placebo. Here the CDR3 DNA reads TGTGCCAGCAGCTTAGATTCACCCGGGCTTCGGCGGGGAAAACTGTTTTTT. This encodes CASSLDSPGLRRGKLFF.